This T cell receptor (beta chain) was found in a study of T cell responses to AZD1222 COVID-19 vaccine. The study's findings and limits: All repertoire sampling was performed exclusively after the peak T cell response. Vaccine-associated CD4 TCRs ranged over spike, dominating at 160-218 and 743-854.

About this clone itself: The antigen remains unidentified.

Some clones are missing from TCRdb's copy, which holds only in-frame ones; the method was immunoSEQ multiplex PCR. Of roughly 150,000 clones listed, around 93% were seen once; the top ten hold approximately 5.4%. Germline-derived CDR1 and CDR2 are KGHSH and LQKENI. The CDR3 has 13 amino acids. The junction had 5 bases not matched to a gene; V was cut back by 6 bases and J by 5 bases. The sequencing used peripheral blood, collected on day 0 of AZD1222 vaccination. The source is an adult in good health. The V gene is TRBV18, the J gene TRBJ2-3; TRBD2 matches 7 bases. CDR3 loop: CASSGRALDTQYF. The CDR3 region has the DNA TGTGCCAGCTCGGGGAGGGCCTTAGATACGCAGTATTTT.